Below, 7 T cell receptor beta chains from the same sample are listed, as sequenced in a study of CD8+ T cells in alopecia areata listed by TCRdb under 2018. Receptors were amplified or captured by the immunoSEQ multiplex PCR assay. To provide template for TCR sequencing, every sample had RNA extracted and reverse transcribed into cDNA. Imported from immuneACCESS, the table was reduced by TCRdb to in-frame sequences with V and J called. These copies leave out some clones; in studies compared against another copy, an unresolved V gene accounts for under half, and the cause of the remainder is not known. The sample includes 98,000 or so clones, with around 55% observed a single time. Together, the top ten hold less than 25% of the sample. The sequenced sample consisted of CD8+ T cells sorted from blood. These receptors all stem from a human donor in good health.

V and J are TRBV6-1 and TRBJ1-4, with D unclear. This CDR3 comprises 14 residues. V shed 3 bases and J shed 7 bases, with 12 bases lying between them. Germline loops: CDR1 MNHNS, CDR2 SASEGT. CDR3 amino acids: CASSEGSIVEKLFF. CDR3 bases: TGTGCCAGCAGTGAGGGGAGTATAGTTGAAAAACTGTTTTTT.

This clone was seen a handful of times. V usage is TRBV9 and J usage is TRBJ2-2, with D maybe TRBD1 (6 bases). This CDR3 is 15 amino acids long. The germline V and J ends were trimmed by 4 bases and 5 bases, with 15 bases remaining between them. The germline V gene encodes CDR1 SGDLS and CDR2 YYNGEE. CDR3 region: CASSPTGGRTGELFF. The CDR3 DNA reads as TGTGCCAGCAGCCCAACTGGGGGCAGGACCGGGGAGCTGTTTTTT.

The chain recombines TRBV2 with TRBJ2-5, with D perhaps being TRBD1 or TRBD2 (6 bases each). V lost 2 bases and J lost 4, with 11 bases in between. Germline CDR1 reads SNHLY; CDR2 reads FYNNEI. The CDR3 length is 14 residues. CDR3: CASSERGPIETQYF. The DNA of the CDR3 is TGTGCCAGCAGTGAACGGGGGCCAATAGAGACCCAGTACTTC. The variable domain in full, completed from reference TRBV2 and TRBJ2-5, reads EPEVTQTPSHQVTQMGQEVILRCVPISNHLYFYWYRQILGQKVEFLVSFYNNEISEKSEIFDDQFSVERPDGSNFTLKIRSTKLEDSAMYFCASSERGPIETQYFGPGTRLLVL.

In DNA form, the CDR3 reads TGTGCCACCAGTAGGGGCTCCTATAATTCACCCCTCCACTTT. Translating gives CATSRGSYNSPLHF. This chain connects TRBV15 to TRBJ1-6; maybe TRBD1 (5 bases). The CDR3 covers 14 residues. Germline loops: CDR1 LNHNV, CDR2 YYDKDF (reference sequence). V was shortened by 6 bases and J by 0 bases, with 6 bases between the two germline ends.

This clone was counted a few times. The rearrangement uses TRBV29-1 and TRBJ2-5; 9 positions agree with TRBD2. Germline CDR1 reads SQVTM; CDR2 reads ANQGSEA. The CDR3 has 15 residues. V was pared by 3 bases and J by 5 bases, with 10 bases of the junction left unmatched. The CDR3 sequence is CSVDGGAGGWETQYF. DNA for the CDR3: TGCAGCGTTGACGGCGGAGCGGGGGGTTGGGAGACCCAGTACTTC.

The rearrangement links TRBV5-4 to TRBJ2-7; possibly TRBD2 for D (7 bases). The CDR3 sequence is 13 residues long. The V gene lost 2 bases and the J gene lost 6 bases, with 12 bases spanning the gap. Germline values: CDR1 SGHNT, CDR2 YYREEE (reference sequence). The CDR3 protein is CASSLGGVTEQYF. The CDR3 nucleotides read TGTGCCAGCAGCTTAGGGGGGGTAACCGAGCAGTACTTC.

The J gene is TRBJ2-1, the V gene TRBV5-6; TRBD1 aligns across 9 bases. The germline V gene encodes CDR1 SGHDT and CDR2 YYEEEE. J was trimmed by 7 bases and V by 0 bases; bases with no gene match: 2. The CDR3 sequence is 14 residues long. The CDR3, as DNA: TGTGCCAGCAGCTTGGGACAGGGGGGGAATGAGCAGTTCTTC. This encodes CASSLGQGGNEQFF.